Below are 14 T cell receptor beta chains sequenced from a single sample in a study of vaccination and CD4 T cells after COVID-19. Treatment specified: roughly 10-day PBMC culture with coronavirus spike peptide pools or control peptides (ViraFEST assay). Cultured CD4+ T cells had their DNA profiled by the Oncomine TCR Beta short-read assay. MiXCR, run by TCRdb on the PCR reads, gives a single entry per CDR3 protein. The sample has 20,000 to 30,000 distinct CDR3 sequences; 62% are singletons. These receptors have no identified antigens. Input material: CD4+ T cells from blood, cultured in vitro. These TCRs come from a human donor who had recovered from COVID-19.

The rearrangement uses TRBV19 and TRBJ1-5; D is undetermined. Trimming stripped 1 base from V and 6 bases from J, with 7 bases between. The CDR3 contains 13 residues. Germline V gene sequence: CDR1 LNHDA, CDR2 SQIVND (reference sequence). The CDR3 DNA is TGTGCCAGTAGTATAGTGGGCGGTCAGCCCCAGCATTTT. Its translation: CASSIVGGQPQHF.

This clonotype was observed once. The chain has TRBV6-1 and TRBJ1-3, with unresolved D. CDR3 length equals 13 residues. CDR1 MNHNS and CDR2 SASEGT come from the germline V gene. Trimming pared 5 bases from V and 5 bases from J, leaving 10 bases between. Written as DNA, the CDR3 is TGTGCCAGCAGTACTCCCGGGAGAAACACCATATATTTT. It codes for CASSTPGRNTIYF.

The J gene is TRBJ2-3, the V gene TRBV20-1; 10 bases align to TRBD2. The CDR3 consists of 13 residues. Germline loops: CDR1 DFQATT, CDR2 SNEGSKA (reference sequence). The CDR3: CTQSGRAADTQYF. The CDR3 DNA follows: TGCACCCAAAGCGGGAGGGCCGCAGATACGCAGTATTTT.

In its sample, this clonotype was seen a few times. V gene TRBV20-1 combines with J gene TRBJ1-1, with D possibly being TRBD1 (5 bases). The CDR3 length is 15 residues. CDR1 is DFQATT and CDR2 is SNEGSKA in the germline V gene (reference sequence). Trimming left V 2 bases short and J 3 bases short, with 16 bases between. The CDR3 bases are TGCAGTGCTAGACAGGGAAGTTTGGTGGACACTGAAGCTTTCTTT. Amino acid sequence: CSARQGSLVDTEAFF.

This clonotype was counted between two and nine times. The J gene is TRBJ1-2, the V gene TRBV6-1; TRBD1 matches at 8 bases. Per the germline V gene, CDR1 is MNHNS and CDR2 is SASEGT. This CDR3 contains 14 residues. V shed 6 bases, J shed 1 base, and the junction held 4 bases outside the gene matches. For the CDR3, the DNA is TGTGCCAGCAGAGAGACAGGGGTTAACTATGGCTACACCTTC. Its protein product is CASRETGVNYGYTF.

The CDR3 sequence is CASSLAIYTEAFF. DNA of the CDR3: TGTGCCAGCAGTTTGGCCATCTACACTGAAGCTTTCTTT. The V call is TRBV12-3 or TRBV12-4, the J call TRBJ1-1; D not certain. V gave up 3 bases and J gave up 3 bases, with 8 bases separating them. This CDR3 has 13 amino acids.

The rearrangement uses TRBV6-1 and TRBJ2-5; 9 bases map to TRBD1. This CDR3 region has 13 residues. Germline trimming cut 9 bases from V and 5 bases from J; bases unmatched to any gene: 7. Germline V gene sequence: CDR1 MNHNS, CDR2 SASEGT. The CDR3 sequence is CASNRGQVETQYF. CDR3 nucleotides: TGTGCCAGTAACAGGGGGCAGGTGGAGACCCAGTACTTC.

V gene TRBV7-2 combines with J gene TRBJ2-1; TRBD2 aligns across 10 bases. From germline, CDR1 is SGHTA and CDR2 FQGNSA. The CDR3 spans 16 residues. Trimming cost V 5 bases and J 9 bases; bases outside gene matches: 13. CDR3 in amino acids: CASSPTTSGLFTEQFF. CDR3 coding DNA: TGTGCCAGCAGCCCAACGACTAGCGGGCTATTCACTGAGCAGTTCTTC.

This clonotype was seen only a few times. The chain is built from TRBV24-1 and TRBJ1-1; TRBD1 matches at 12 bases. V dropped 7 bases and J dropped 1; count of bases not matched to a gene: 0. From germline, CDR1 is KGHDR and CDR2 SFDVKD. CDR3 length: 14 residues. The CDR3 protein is CATRGQGANTEAFF. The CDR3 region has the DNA TGTGCCACCAGGGGACAGGGGGCGAACACTGAAGCTTTCTTT.

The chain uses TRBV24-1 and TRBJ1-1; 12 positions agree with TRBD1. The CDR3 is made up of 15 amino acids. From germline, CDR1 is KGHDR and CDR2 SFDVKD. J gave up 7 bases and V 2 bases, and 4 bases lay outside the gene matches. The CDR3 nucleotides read TGTGCCACCAGTGATTCCGGGACAGGGGGCTTTGAAGCTTTCTTT. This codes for CATSDSGTGGFEAFF.

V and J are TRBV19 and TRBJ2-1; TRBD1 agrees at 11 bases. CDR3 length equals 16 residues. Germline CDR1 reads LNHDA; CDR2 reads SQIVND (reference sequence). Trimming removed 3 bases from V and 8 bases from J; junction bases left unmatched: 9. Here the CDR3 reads CASSIRLGTGGDEQFF. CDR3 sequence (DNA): TGTGCCAGTAGTATCCGCCTAGGGACAGGGGGAGATGAGCAGTTCTTC. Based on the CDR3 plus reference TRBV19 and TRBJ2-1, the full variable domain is DGGITQSPKYLFRKEGQNVTLSCEQNLNHDAMYWYRQDPGQGLRLIYYSQIVNDFQKGDIAEGYSVSREKKESFPLTVTSAQKNPTAFYLCASSIRLGTGGDEQFFGPGTRLTVL.

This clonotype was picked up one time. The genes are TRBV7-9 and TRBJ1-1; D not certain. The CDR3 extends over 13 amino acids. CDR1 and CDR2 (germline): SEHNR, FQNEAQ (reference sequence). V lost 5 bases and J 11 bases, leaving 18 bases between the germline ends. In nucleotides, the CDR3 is TGTGCCAGCAGCCGGGGTTCCGGGTCGAACGCTTTCTTT. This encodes CASSRGSGSNAFF.

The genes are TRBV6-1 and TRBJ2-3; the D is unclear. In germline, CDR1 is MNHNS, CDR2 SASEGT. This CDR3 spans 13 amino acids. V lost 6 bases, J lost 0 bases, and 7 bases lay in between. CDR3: CASSEPSTDTQYF. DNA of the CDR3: TGTGCCAGCAGCGAACCTAGCACAGATACGCAGTATTTT.

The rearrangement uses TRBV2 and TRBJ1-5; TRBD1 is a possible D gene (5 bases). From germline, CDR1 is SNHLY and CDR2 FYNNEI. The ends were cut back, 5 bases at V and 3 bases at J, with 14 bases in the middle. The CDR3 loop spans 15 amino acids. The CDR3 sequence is CASSIHRQSNQPQHF. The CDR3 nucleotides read TGTGCCAGCAGTATACACCGACAGTCCAATCAGCCCCAGCATTTT.